The 5 T cell receptor beta chains below all came from one sample that was sequenced in a study of blood T cell repertoires in COVID-19. Using immunoSEQ multiplex PCR, the repertoire was profiled, and TCRdb retains in-frame clones only, with some absent. The table records 14,000 to 15,000 clones, around 88% of them present only once. The source material was peripheral blood. The origin of the receptors is a human donor in a cohort sampled during active COVID-19.

This clone was observed a single time. V gene TRBV5-1 combines with J gene TRBJ2-3; 8 nucleotides agree with TRBD2. This CDR3 is built from 14 residues. The ends lost 5 bases at V and 5 bases at J; junction bases unmatched: 7. CDR1 and CDR2 from the germline V gene are SGHRS and YFSETQ. The CDR3 DNA reads TGCGCCAGCAGTCTGGGGACTAGTGAAGATACGCAGTATTTT. This codes for CASSLGTSEDTQYF.

The chain employs TRBV4-3 and TRBJ2-5, with a weak D call TRBD2 (6 bases). The V gene's germline CDR1 is LGHNA and CDR2 YSLEER. The CDR3 is made up of 16 amino acids. V lost 3 bases, J lost 5 bases, and 19 bases lay in between. This CDR3 is CASSQWRDLGRETQYF. CDR3 in DNA: TGCGCCAGCAGCCAGTGGAGGGATTTAGGGAGGGAGACCCAGTACTTC.

Only a few counts were recorded for this clone. The chain joins TRBV4-1 to TRBJ1-5; no reliable D call. This CDR3 is built from 17 residues. Trimming cost V 0 bases and J 8 bases, with 20 bases left between them. From germline, CDR1 is MGHRA and CDR2 YSYEKL. The CDR3 region has the DNA TGCGCCAGCAGCCAAGAATCGGTGGGCCGGGGTAACGAGCCCCAGCATTTT. Encoded protein: CASSQESVGRGNEPQHF.

J is TRBJ1-2 and V is TRBV6-5, with TRBD1 matching over 8 bases. Looked up from germline, CDR1 is MNHEY and CDR2 is SVGAGI. The V gene end was trimmed by 2 bases and the J gene end by 6 bases; junction bases not matched to a gene: 2. The length of the CDR3 is 13 residues. The CDR3 coding sequence is TGTGCCAGCAGTTACACGGACAGGGATGGCTACACCTTC. It specifies CASSYTDRDGYTF.

The chain combines TRBV7-6 with TRBJ2-3, with 9 bases aligning to TRBD1. With 1 base clipped from V and 1 base from J, the junction kept 6 bases outside the gene matches. Germline loops: CDR1 SGHVS, CDR2 FNYEAQ. The CDR3 sequence is 17 residues long. The CDR3: CASSLGDRDGGTDTQYF. In DNA, the CDR3 is TGTGCCAGCAGCTTAGGGGACAGGGACGGAGGCACAGATACGCAGTATTTT.